Sequencing of this T cell receptor beta chain was carried out in a study of blood T cells in healthy people across ages. A second PCR, run for about 7 to 11 cycles, used a sample-barcoded 5' primer plus a J-beta primer mix. MiXCR, applied by TCRdb to the 5' RACE reads, yields one record per CDR3 protein. The sample records fewer than 2,000,000 distinct CDR3 sequences, roughly a third being singletons. Trimming removed 0 bases from V and 9 bases from J; junction bases left unmatched: 12. The CDR3 extends over 16 amino acids. Germline CDR1 and CDR2: DFQATT and SNEGSKA (reference sequence). V gene TRBV20-1 combines with J gene TRBJ2-1; 9 nucleotides align to TRBD2. This sequence was found in a woman between 25 and 40 years old in good health. The sample taken for sequencing was blood. The DNA of the CDR3 is TGCAGTGCTAGAGATTTTCTGTCTAGCGGGGTGGTTGAGCAGTTCTTC. It encodes CSARDFLSSGVVEQFF.